This T cell receptor beta chain stems from a study of T cell responses to AZD1222 COVID-19 vaccine. Study results and caveats: Seropositivity was recorded at baseline in only a handful of AZD1222 recipients. No repertoire was sampled before or during the peak T cell response, only after it. Two AZD1222 doses significantly raised spike-specific TCR breadth and depth over controls.

A word on this clone: The antigen is not known.

It was second doses at about 4 or about 12 weeks that were pooled. The germline gives CDR1 MDHEN, CDR2 SYDVKM. The CDR3 runs 18 residues. Trimming removed 5 bases at V and 3 bases at J, with 23 bases between. This table comes from immunoSEQ multiplex PCR, and its TCRdb copy is limited to in-frame clones, with some not included. The repertoire holds roughly 100,000 clones, with 89% as singletons. The sequence came from an adult who received the AZD1222 COVID-19 vaccine. This chain links TRBV28 with TRBJ2-4; D perhaps matches TRBD1 (5 bases). The sequencing here drew on peripheral blood, taken 28 days after the second AZD1222 dose. The chain's CDR3 is CASSEGVRPLDVKNIQYF. CDR3 sequence (DNA): TGTGCCAGCAGTGAAGGGGTTCGGCCACTGGACGTCAAAAACATTCAGTACTTC.